The 10 T cell receptor beta chains in this list originate from one sample, sequenced in a study of blood T cell repertoires in COVID-19 (dated by TCRdb to the early 2020s). Library construction relied on the immunoSEQ multiplex PCR assay. TCRdb's version of the immuneACCESS table is confined to in-frame rearrangements and falls short of the full clone set. An unresolved V gene accounts for under half of the shortfall where checked; the remainder is of unknown origin. Recorded for this sample are about 74,000 clones; 60% to 85% of them occurred a single time. Together, the top ten hold around 21% of the sample. The specimen was peripheral blood. These receptors were obtained from a man in his 70s with acute or convalescent COVID-19.

This chain uses TRBV27 with TRBJ2-4; possibly TRBD2 for D (7 bases). Trimming removed 2 bases from V and 0 bases from J, with 20 bases in between. CDR3 size: 19 residues. CDR1 and CDR2 from the germline V gene are MNHEY and SMNVEV (reference sequence). This CDR3 reads CASSLKGGQGSLAKNIQYF. In DNA, the CDR3 is TGTGCCAGCAGTTTAAAGGGAGGGCAGGGGTCACTAGCCAAAAACATTCAGTACTTC.

The chain is built from TRBV20-1 and TRBJ2-1; no definite D call. The CDR3 consists of 12 residues. In germline, CDR1 is DFQATT, CDR2 SNEGSKA (reference sequence). V lost 3 bases and J lost 5, with 8 bases in between. CDR3 DNA: TGCAGTGCTAGTAGTAGCAACAATGAGCAGTTCTTC. It is translated as CSASSSNNEQFF.

The gene calls are TRBV10-1 and TRBJ2-2, with D maybe TRBD1 (6 bases). Trimming removed 2 bases from V and 7 bases from J, with 14 bases in between. This CDR3 contains 15 residues. Looked up from germline, CDR1 is WNHNN and CDR2 is SYGVQD (reference sequence). The CDR3 loop reads CASSETGTMGGELFF. The CDR3 nucleotides read TGCGCCAGCAGTGAGACAGGGACCATGGGCGGGGAGCTGTTTTTT.

The rearrangement uses TRBV23-1 and TRBJ2-7, with 9 positions matching TRBD1. TRBV23-1 is an ORF; its function is uncertain. This CDR3 is built from 15 residues. The junction had 5 bases not matched to a gene; V was cut back by 2 bases and J by 3 bases. Written as DNA, the CDR3 is TGCGCCAGCAGTCAAAAGGACAGGGGAGGCTACGAGCAGTACTTC. It translates to CASSQKDRGGYEQYF.

This rearrangement joins TRBV7-2 to TRBJ2-5; D unclear. With 1 base removed from V and 5 bases from J, the gap between germline ends came to 8 bases. The CDR3 consists of 13 residues. The germline V gene encodes CDR1 SGHTA and CDR2 FQGNSA. The CDR3 region is CASSLGYGETQYF. The CDR3 DNA follows: TGTGCCAGCAGCTTAGGATACGGGGAGACCCAGTACTTC.

This chain links TRBV5-8 with TRBJ2-7; TRBD2 is a possible D gene (5 bases). The CDR3 is 11 residues long. With 5 bases removed from V and 5 bases from J, the gap between germline ends came to 8 bases. Looked up from germline, CDR1 is SGHTS and CDR2 is YDEGEE. CDR3 sequence reads: CASRLRDEQYF. As DNA, the CDR3 is TGTGCCAGCAGGTTGCGGGACGAGCAGTACTTC.

The chain carries TRBV19 and TRBJ1-1, with 9 bases matching TRBD1. Germline V lookup: CDR1 LNHDA, CDR2 SQIVND (reference sequence). The V segment lost 11 bases and the J segment 7 bases; nucleotides outside the gene matches: 14. This CDR3 has 14 residues. The CDR3 region has the DNA TGTGCCGGGCCCTTAACAGGGGGCGGAATTGAAGCTTTCTTT. The encoded protein is CAGPLTGGGIEAFF.

V is TRBV9 and J is TRBJ1-1; D possibly corresponds to TRBD1 (5 bases). Between the trimmed V and J ends, which lost 7 bases and 5 bases, there was a span of 12 bases. The germline V gene encodes CDR1 SGDLS and CDR2 YYNGEE. The CDR3 is 12 amino acids. Here the CDR3 reads CASARAGTEAFF. Here the CDR3 DNA reads TGTGCCAGCGCTCGAGCAGGGACTGAAGCTTTCTTT.

The chain is built from TRBV7-2 and TRBJ2-6; possible D gene TRBD1, 6 bases. There are 19 residues in the CDR3. The germline V gene has CDR1 SGHTA and CDR2 FQGNSA. The ends were cut back, 5 bases at V and 3 bases at J, with 23 bases in the middle. Here the CDR3 DNA reads TGTGCCAGCAGCCCCCTAGGCAGGGGATCAAGGGTTGGGGCCAACGTCCTGACTTTC. It yields the protein CASSPLGRGSRVGANVLTF.

Only a few counts were recorded for this clone. The rearrangement uses TRBV19 and TRBJ2-5, with D tentatively TRBD1 (5 bases). Trimming pared 5 bases from V and 4 bases from J, leaving 11 bases between. This CDR3 has 13 amino acids. Germline lookup yields CDR1 LNHDA and CDR2 SQIVND (reference sequence). CDR3 coding DNA: TGTGCCAGTAGTCCCCAGGGTGCAGAGACCCAGTACTTC. It specifies CASSPQGAETQYF.